This record looks at one TCR beta chain sequence and its context. Its specificity is not known. This entry belongs to a study of blood T cells in healthy people across ages. The study, taken as a whole, reports: Per-million-T-cell TCR beta diversity fell roughly linearly with age.

The CDR3 has 14 amino acids. CDR1 and CDR2 (germline): DFQATT, SNEGSKA (reference sequence). Unmatched junction bases numbered 5, after V lost 1 base and J lost 5 bases. The authors ran a second PCR of about 7 to 12 cycles using a sample-barcoded 5' primer and a J-beta primer mix. Via MiXCR, TCRdb re-called the 5' RACE reads, giving one row per CDR3 protein. The sample records 600,000 or so distinct CDR3 sequences, 40% to 55% being singletons. The sample consisted of blood. The J gene is TRBJ2-1, the V gene TRBV20-1; TRBD2 matches 7 bases. The sequence came from a man older than 75 in good health. CDR3 sequence (DNA): TGCAGTGCTAGAGCTGCGGGGGACCACAATGAGCAGTTCTTC. It is translated as CSARAAGDHNEQFF.